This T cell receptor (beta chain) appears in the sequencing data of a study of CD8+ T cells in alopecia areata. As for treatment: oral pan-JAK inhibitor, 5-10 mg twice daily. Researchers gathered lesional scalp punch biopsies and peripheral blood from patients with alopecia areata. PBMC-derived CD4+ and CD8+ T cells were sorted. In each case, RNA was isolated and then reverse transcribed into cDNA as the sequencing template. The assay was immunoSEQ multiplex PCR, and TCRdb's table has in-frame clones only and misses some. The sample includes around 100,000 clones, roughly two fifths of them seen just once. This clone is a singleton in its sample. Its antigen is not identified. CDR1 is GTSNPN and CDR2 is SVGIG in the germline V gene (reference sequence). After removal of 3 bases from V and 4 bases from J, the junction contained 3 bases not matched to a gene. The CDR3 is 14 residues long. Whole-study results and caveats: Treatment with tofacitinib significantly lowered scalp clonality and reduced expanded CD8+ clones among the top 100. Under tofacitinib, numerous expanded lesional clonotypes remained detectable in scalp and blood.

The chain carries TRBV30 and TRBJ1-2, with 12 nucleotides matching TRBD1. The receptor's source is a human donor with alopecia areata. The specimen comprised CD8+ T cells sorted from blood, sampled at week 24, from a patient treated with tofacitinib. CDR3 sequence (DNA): TGTGCCTGGAGAGGGACAGGGGGCGGCTATGGCTACACCTTC. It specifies CAWRGTGGGYGYTF.